This TCR beta chain emerged from a study of blood T cell repertoires in COVID-19 (dated by TCRdb to the early 2020s). Describing the broader study: Samples covering the acute and convalescent phases of COVID-19 were provided by collaborators in the United States, Italy and Spain. The material from the prospective study consisted of cDNA or gDNA derived from T cells, B-cell-depleted T cells, or PBMCs. Where available, HLA class I and class II types were obtained from metadata supplied by the sample provider rather than from assay-based typing. Deeply sampled blood TCRbeta repertoires from subjects exposed to, actively infected with, or recovered from COVID-19 were included in the dataset. The samples were drawn from two sources: the first 160 participants of the ongoing ImmuneRACE study, and fewer than 1,500 subjects contributed by 6 global collaborators. A de-identified subject ID, COVID-19 status, age in years and sex were almost always included in the sample metadata. The repertoires were released in a freely available public database meant as a resource for research on the immune response to SARS-CoV-2.

V and J are truncated by 5 bases and 7 bases respectively, leaving an intervening sequence of 20 bases. The CDR3 starts with the cysteine, ends with the phenylalanine, and has 15 residues. Of the read, only the CDR3 DNA is kept; its 45 bases are in frame from base 1. For CDR1 and CDR2, the germline V gene (reference sequence) lists MNHEY and SMNVEV. The immunoSEQ Assay, a bias-controlled multiplex PCR, was used to amplify TCRbeta CDR3 regions from genomic DNA. Under the source paper's analysis protocol: The number of nucleated cells in each sample was estimated from the amplification of reference gene primers within the assay. To quantify the absolute abundance of each unique TCRbeta CDR3 rearrangement, sequence reads were collapsed and filtered. For each sample, productive Simpson clonality was calculated as the square root of Simpson's diversity index over productive rearrangements. Imported from immuneACCESS, the table was reduced by TCRdb to in-frame sequences with V and J called. These copies leave out some clones; in studies compared against another copy, an unresolved V gene accounts for under half, and the cause of the remainder is not known. V and J calls and clone size are those listed in that table; D and trimming were worked out from the DNA. This sample gives some 50,000 clones in total; more than 85% of them show up just once. Together, the top ten hold over 0.95% of the sample.

Summary of the overall study and its limitations: Clinical and demographic metadata were provided uncurated, with the amount varying by source and participant.

In Seattle, one collaborating source enrolled patients while the infection was active and tracked those patients longitudinally over the course of disease. Whole blood was collected in K2EDTA tubes by collaborating institutions according to the institutions' own protocols. For TCRbeta analysis, collaborators shipped samples as frozen whole blood, isolated PBMCs, or DNA extracted from either of those sample types. With regard to this clone: Its cognate antigen has yet to be identified. Nothing much larger sits one base from this clone, and base qualities are not available.

The sample taken for sequencing was peripheral blood. The V and J segments used are TRBV27 and TRBJ1-2; D gene: possibly TRBD1, on 6 matching bases. This receptor was obtained from a man in his sixties with COVID-19, enrolled during active disease. Read as DNA, the sequence is TGTGCCAGCAGTGGGTCGGGCAGGGGAACTGGTGGCTACACCTTC. Its product reads: CASSGSGRGTGGYTF.